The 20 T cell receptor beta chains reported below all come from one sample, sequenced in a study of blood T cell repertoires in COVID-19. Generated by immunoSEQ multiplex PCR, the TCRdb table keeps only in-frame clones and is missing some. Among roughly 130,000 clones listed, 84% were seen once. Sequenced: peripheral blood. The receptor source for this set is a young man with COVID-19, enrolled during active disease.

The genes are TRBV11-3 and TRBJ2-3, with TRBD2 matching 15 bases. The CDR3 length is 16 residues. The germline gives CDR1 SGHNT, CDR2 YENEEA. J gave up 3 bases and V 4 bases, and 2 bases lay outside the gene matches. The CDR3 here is CASSWGTSGRTDTQYF. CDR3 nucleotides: TGTGCCAGCAGCTGGGGGACTAGCGGGAGGACAGATACGCAGTATTTT. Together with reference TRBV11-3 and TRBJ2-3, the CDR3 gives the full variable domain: EAGVVQSPRYKIIEKKQPVAFWCNPISGHNTLYWYLQNLGQGPELLIRYENEEAVDDSQLPKDRFSAERLKGVDSTLKIQPAELGDSAVYLCASSWGTSGRTDTQYFGPGTRLTVL.

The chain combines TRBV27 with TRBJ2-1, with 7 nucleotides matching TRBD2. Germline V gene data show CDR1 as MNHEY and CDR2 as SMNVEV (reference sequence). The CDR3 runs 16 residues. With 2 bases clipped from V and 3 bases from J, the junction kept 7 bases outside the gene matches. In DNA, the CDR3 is TGTGCCAGCAGTTTACTAGCTAGCGGATTCTACAATGAGCAGTTCTTC. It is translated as CASSLLASGFYNEQFF.

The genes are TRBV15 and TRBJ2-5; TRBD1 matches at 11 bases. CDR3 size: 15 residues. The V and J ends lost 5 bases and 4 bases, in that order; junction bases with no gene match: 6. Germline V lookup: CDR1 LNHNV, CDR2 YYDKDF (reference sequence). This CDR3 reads CATSRDRGKGETQYF. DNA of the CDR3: TGTGCCACCAGCCGGGACAGGGGGAAGGGAGAGACCCAGTACTTC.

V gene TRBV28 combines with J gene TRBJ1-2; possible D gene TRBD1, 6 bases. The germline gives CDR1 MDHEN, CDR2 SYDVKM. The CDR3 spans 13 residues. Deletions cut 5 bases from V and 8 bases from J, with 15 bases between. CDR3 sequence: CASSLRGAVGYTF. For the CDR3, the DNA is TGTGCCAGCAGTCTCAGGGGCGCCGTGGGCTACACCTTC.

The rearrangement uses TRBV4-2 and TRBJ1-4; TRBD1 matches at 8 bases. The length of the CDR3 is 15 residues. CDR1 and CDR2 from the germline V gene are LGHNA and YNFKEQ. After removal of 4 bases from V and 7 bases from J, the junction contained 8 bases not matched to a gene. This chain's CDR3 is CASSPSTGDVEKLFF. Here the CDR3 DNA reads TGTGCCAGCAGCCCTTCGACAGGGGACGTTGAAAAACTGTTTTTT.

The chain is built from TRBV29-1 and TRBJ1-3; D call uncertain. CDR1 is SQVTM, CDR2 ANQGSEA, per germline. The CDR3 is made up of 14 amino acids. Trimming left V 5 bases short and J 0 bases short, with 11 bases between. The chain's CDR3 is CSVFRVTSGNTIYF. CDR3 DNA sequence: TGCAGCGTTTTTCGGGTAACCTCTGGAAACACCATATATTTT.

As DNA, the CDR3 is TGTGCCAGTAGTATAGAGGGGACAGGGCACAATGAGCAGTTCTTC. Protein product: CASSIEGTGHNEQFF. The J gene is TRBJ2-1, the V gene TRBV19, with TRBD1 matching over 9 bases. Per the germline V gene, CDR1 is LNHDA and CDR2 is SQIVND (reference sequence). Germline trimming cut 0 bases from V and 5 bases from J; bases unmatched to any gene: 2. This CDR3 comprises 15 residues.

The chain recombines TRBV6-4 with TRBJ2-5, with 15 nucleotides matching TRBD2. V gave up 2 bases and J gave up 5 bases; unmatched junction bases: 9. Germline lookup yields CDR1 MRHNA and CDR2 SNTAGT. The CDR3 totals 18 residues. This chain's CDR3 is CASSDGGLAGGPGETQYF. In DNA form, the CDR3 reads TGTGCCAGCAGTGACGGAGGACTAGCGGGAGGGCCTGGTGAGACCCAGTACTTC.

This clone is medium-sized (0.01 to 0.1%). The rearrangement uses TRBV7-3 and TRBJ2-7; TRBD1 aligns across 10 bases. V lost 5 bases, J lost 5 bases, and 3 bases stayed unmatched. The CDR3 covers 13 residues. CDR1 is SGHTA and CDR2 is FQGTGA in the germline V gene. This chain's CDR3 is CASSQGTGDEQYF. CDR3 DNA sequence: TGTGCCAGCAGCCAGGGGACAGGGGACGAGCAGTACTTC. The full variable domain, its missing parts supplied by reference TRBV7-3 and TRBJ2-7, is GAGVSQTPSNKVTEKGKYVELRCDPISGHTALYWYRQSLGQGPEFLIYFQGTGAADDSGLPNDRFFAVRPEGSVSTLKIQRTERGDSAVYLCASSQGTGDEQYFGPGTRLTVT.

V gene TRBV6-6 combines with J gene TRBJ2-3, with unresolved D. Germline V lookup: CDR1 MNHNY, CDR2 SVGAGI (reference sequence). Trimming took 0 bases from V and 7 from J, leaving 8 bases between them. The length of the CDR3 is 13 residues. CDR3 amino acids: CASSYSSENTQYF. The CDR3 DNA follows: TGTGCCAGCAGTTACTCGAGCGAGAATACGCAGTATTTT.

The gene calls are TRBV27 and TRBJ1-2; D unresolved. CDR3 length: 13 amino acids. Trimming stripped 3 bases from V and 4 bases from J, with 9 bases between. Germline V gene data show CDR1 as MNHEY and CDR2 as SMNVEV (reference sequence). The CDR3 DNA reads TGTGCCAGCAGTTTTTTACGGGTCTATGGCTACACCTTC. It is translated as CASSFLRVYGYTF.

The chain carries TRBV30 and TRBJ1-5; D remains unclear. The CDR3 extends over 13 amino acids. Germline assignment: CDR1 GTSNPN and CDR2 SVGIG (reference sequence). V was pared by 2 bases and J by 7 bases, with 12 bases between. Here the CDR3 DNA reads TGTGCCTGGAGTATCCGGGGATACCAGCCCCAGCATTTT. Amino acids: CAWSIRGYQPQHF.

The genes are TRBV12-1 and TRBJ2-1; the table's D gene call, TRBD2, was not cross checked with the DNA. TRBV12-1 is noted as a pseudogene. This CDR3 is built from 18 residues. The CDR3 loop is CASSLEKLAGGIYNEQFF. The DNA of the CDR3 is TGTGCCAGCAGCCTTGAAAAGTTAGCGGGAGGGATCTACAATGAGCAGTTCTTC.

The CDR3 spells CASSLARGQPQHF. The DNA of the CDR3 is TGCGCCAGCAGCTTGGCCCGGGGACAACCCCAGCATTTT. J is TRBJ1-5 and V is TRBV5-1; a weak D match, TRBD1 (6 bases). CDR3 length equals 13 residues. The germline gives CDR1 SGHRS, CDR2 YFSETQ. Trimming removed 0 bases from V and 10 bases from J, with 11 bases in between.

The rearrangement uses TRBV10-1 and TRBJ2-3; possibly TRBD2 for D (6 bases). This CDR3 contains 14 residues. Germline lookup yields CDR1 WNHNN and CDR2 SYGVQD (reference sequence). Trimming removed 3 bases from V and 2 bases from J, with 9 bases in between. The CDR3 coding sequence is TGCGCCAGCAGTGACGGGGGTTCCACAGATACGCAGTATTTT. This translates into CASSDGGSTDTQYF.

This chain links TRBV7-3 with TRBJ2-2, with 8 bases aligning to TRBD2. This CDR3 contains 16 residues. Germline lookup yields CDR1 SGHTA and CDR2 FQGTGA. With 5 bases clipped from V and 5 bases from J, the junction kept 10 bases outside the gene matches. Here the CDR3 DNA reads TGTGCCAGCAGCCCTGGGACTAGTTCTAGAACCGGGGAGCTGTTTTTT. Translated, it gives CASSPGTSSRTGELFF.

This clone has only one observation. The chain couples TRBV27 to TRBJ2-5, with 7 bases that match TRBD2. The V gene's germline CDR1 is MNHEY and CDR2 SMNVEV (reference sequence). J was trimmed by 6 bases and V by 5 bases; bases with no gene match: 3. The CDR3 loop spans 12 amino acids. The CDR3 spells CASSGSGKTQYF. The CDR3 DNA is TGTGCCAGCAGTGGGAGCGGGAAGACCCAGTACTTC.

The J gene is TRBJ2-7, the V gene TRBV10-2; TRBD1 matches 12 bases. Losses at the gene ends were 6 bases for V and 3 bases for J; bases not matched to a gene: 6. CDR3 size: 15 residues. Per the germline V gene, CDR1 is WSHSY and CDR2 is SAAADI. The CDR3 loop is CASSGGQGASYEQYF. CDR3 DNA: TGCGCCAGCAGCGGGGGACAGGGGGCAAGCTACGAGCAGTACTTC.

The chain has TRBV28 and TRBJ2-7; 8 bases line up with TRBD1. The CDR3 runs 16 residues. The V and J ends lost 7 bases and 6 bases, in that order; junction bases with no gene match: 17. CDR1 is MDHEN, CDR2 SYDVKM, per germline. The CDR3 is CASTKGRRTGRFEQYF. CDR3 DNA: TGTGCCAGCACCAAAGGGCGAAGGACAGGGCGTTTCGAGCAGTACTTC.

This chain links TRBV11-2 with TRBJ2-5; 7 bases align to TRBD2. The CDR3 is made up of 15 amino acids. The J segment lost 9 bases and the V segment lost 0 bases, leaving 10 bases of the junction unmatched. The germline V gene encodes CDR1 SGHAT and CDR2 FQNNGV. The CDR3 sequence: CASSLDPGRGRAQYF. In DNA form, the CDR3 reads TGTGCCAGCAGCTTAGACCCGGGACGGGGGAGGGCCCAGTACTTC.